The 14 T cell receptor beta chains below all came from one sample that was sequenced in a study of blood T cell repertoires in COVID-19. This table comes from immunoSEQ multiplex PCR, and its TCRdb copy is limited to in-frame clones, with some not included. The sample has tens of thousands of clones; around 83% are singletons. The sample comprised peripheral blood. The receptors come from a man in his 60s with active COVID-19.

The chain's CDR3 is CASSGGTGGEQFF. The CDR3 DNA reads as TGTGCCAGCAGTGGTGGGACAGGGGGCGAGCAGTTCTTC. V and J are TRBV6-4 and TRBJ2-1, with TRBD1 identical over 12 bases. CDR1 and CDR2 from the germline V gene are MRHNA and SNTAGT. The J segment lost 10 bases and the V segment lost 4 bases, leaving 2 bases of the junction unmatched. The CDR3 runs 13 residues.

This chain joins TRBV28 and TRBJ1-5, with a weak D call TRBD1 (5 bases). Trimming took off 6 bases at V and 0 bases at J, with 18 bases between the two ends. The CDR3 covers 17 residues. Germline V gives CDR1 MDHEN, CDR2 SYDVKM. The chain's CDR3 is CASSPIGGRGSNQPQHF. The CDR3 coding sequence is TGTGCCAGCAGCCCTATCGGGGGGAGGGGTAGCAATCAGCCCCAGCATTTT.

This clone was counted only a few times. The CDR3, as DNA: TGTGCCAGCAGCTCTTACAGGGATTCAGGGGACATTCAGTACTTC. Translated: CASSSYRDSGDIQYF. The chain couples TRBV5-4 to TRBJ2-4, with a tentative D call TRBD1 (6 bases). V lost 3 bases to trimming and J lost 8 bases, with 18 bases between them. Germline CDR1 reads SGHNT; CDR2 reads YYREEE (reference sequence). The CDR3 sequence is 15 residues long.

Within the sample, this clone is medium-sized (0.01 to 0.1%). This sequence joins TRBV30 and TRBJ2-5; TRBD2 agrees at 11 bases. Germline V gene lookup returns CDR1 GTSNPN and CDR2 SVGIG (reference sequence). V shed 5 bases, J shed 2 bases, and the junction held 4 bases outside the gene matches. The length of the CDR3 is 14 residues. Written as DNA, the CDR3 is TGTGCCTGGGAGACTAGCGGGAAACAAGAGACCCAGTACTTC. This codes for CAWETSGKQETQYF.

This clone appeared once. This chain uses TRBV7-3 with TRBJ2-3, with 14 nucleotides matching TRBD2. J was trimmed by 3 bases and V by 5 bases; bases with no gene match: 10. This CDR3 has 18 residues. From germline, CDR1 is SGHTA and CDR2 FQGTGA. The DNA for the CDR3 is TGTGCCAGCAGCCCATCCGGGACTAGCGGGAGTTTGACAGATACGCAGTATTTT. The encoded protein is CASSPSGTSGSLTDTQYF.

This rearrangement joins TRBV19 to TRBJ1-6; D is perhaps TRBD1 (6 bases). Trimming took off 7 bases at V and 7 bases at J, with 17 bases between the two ends. CDR1 is LNHDA, CDR2 SQIVND, per germline (reference sequence). The CDR3 consists of 15 residues. This CDR3 is CASNPSGRGNSPLHF. For the CDR3, the DNA is TGTGCCAGTAACCCATCCGGCAGGGGAAATTCACCCCTCCACTTT.

The chain has TRBV11-2 and TRBJ2-1; D is ambiguous. The CDR3 consists of 13 residues. Deletions cut 2 bases from V and 8 bases from J, with 10 bases between. Germline CDR1 reads SGHAT; CDR2 reads FQNNGV. CDR3: CASSLRPADEQFF. The CDR3 DNA reads TGTGCCAGCAGCTTACGCCCGGCGGATGAGCAGTTCTTC.

This chain links TRBV30 with TRBJ1-1; unclear D gene. The CDR3 runs 15 residues. Germline-derived CDR1 and CDR2 are GTSNPN and SVGIG (reference sequence). Deletions cut 4 bases from V and 4 bases from J, with 19 bases between. The CDR3 DNA is TGTGCCTGGATTCCGGATCTGGTCCGGGGCACTGAAGCTTTCTTT. Its translation is CAWIPDLVRGTEAFF. Using reference TRBV30 and TRBJ1-1 for the parts outside the CDR3, the full variable domain is SQTIHQWPATLVQPVGSPLSLECTVEGTSNPNLYWYRQAAGRGLQLLFYSVGIGQISSEVPQNLSASRPQDRQFILSSKKLLLSDSGFYLCAWIPDLVRGTEAFFGQGTRLTVV.

The chain's CDR3 is CASRSGGSGANVLTF. Here the CDR3 DNA reads TGTGCCAGTAGAAGCGGGGGGTCAGGGGCCAACGTCCTGACTTTC. The rearrangement links TRBV19 to TRBJ2-6, with 9 positions matching TRBD2. V shed 6 bases, J shed 4 bases, and the junction held 4 bases outside the gene matches. Germline V gene sequence: CDR1 LNHDA, CDR2 SQIVND (reference sequence). The CDR3 runs to 15 residues.

The CDR3 sequence is CASSPGTSNNEQFF. The CDR3 nucleotides read TGTGCCAGCAGCCCAGGGACTAGTAACAATGAGCAGTTCTTC. V gene TRBV7-3 combines with J gene TRBJ2-1; the match to TRBD2 covers 8 bases. The CDR3 runs to 14 residues. The trim removed 5 bases at V and 5 bases at J, leaving 5 bases unmatched. Germline V gene data show CDR1 as SGHTA and CDR2 as FQGTGA. The full variable domain, with the rest looked up from reference TRBV7-3 and TRBJ2-1, is GAGVSQTPSNKVTEKGKYVELRCDPISGHTALYWYRQSLGQGPEFLIYFQGTGAADDSGLPNDRFFAVRPEGSVSTLKIQRTERGDSAVYLCASSPGTSNNEQFFGPGTRLTVL.

The chain uses TRBV2 and TRBJ2-5, with 9 bases that match TRBD2. There are 16 residues in the CDR3. The ends lost 2 bases at V and 4 bases at J; junction bases unmatched: 8. CDR1 is SNHLY and CDR2 is FYNNEI in the germline V gene. For the CDR3, the DNA is TGTGCCAGCAGTGAACTTGGCGGGGGGGCTGGAGAGACCCAGTACTTC. Its translation: CASSELGGGAGETQYF.

CDR3: CATSDPPGQTDTQYF. DNA of the CDR3: TGTGCCACCAGTGATCCGCCGGGACAAACAGATACGCAGTATTTT. The gene calls are TRBV24-1 and TRBJ2-3; D perhaps matches TRBD1 (6 bases). This CDR3 spans 15 amino acids. Germline CDR1 KGHDR, CDR2 SFDVKD. Trimming stripped 3 bases from V and 3 bases from J, with 12 bases between.

This clone was counted between two and nine times. V and J are TRBV6-2 or TRBV6-3 and TRBJ1-5, with TRBD1 matching 10 bases. V shed 3 bases and J 0 bases; nucleotides not matched to a gene: 8. This CDR3 has 18 amino acids. Germline loops: CDR1 MNHEY, CDR2 SVGEGT. The CDR3, as DNA: TGTGCCAGCAGTTATGCTCGGGACAGGGGCTATAGCAATCAGCCCCAGCATTTT. It specifies CASSYARDRGYSNQPQHF.

This chain connects TRBV5-1 to TRBJ2-3; D is unclear. Germline CDR1 reads SGHRS; CDR2 reads YFSETQ. The CDR3 sequence is 15 residues long. V was pared by 5 bases and J by 2 bases, with 15 bases between. In DNA form, the CDR3 reads TGCGCCAGCAGGATCGGCTCAGGATCCACAGATACGCAGTATTTT. Translated: CASRIGSGSTDTQYF. Full variable domain (outside the CDR3, taken from reference TRBV5-1 and TRBJ2-3): KAGVTQTPRYLIKTRGQQVTLSCSPISGHRSVSWYQQTPGQGLQFLFEYFSETQRNKGNFPGRFSGRQFSNSRSEMNVSTLELGDSALYLCASRIGSGSTDTQYFGPGTRLTVL.